This paragraph reports one T cell receptor (beta chain). The V end was cut by 6 bases, the J end by 2 bases, with 9 bases between. The CDR3 consists of 13 residues. Germline V lookup: CDR1 MDHEN, CDR2 SYDVKM. The data stem from a study of blood T cell repertoires in COVID-19. Study-level background: T cells, B-cell-depleted T cells, or PBMCs supplied cDNA or gDNA.

The data were produced by immunoSEQ multiplex PCR, yet TCRdb's version contains in-frame clones alone and is incomplete. The table includes around 300,000 clones, roughly 88% detected once. The study recruited people aged about 18 to 95 years across roughly 23 US areas. Grouping used clinical history reported by participants in a survey and questionnaire. V gene TRBV28 combines with J gene TRBJ2-3, with a tentative D call TRBD2 (6 bases). The specimen was PBMCs or T cells enriched from blood (not recorded which). This TCR derives from a woman aged 25-40 years who had recovered from COVID-19. CDR3 loop: CASRGDSTDTQYF. The DNA of the CDR3 is TGTGCCAGCAGGGGGGACTCCACAGATACGCAGTATTTT.